This TCR beta chain was profiled in a study of OX40 agonist ivuxolimab in advanced cancers. Study results and limitations: Among T cells, CD8+ cells averaged more expanded clones than CD4+ cells.

Method: immunoSEQ multiplex PCR; TCRdb's copy keeps in-frame clones and lacks some. The sample gives approximately 30,000 clones, roughly 80% of which show up once; 20% to 25% is in the top ten. On this clone itself: Its antigen is not identified.

The germline V gene encodes CDR1 MNHNY and CDR2 SVGAGI (reference sequence). V gave up 0 bases and J gave up 3 bases, with 15 bases separating them. CDR3 length: 16 amino acids. The specimen comprised CD4+ or CD8+ T cells sorted from blood, sampled in a trial of the OX40 agonist ivuxolimab. This rearrangement joins TRBV6-6 to TRBJ2-7; a weak D match, TRBD2 (5 bases). The TCR was taken from an adult with an advanced solid tumor such as melanoma, head and neck, liver or kidney cancer. The CDR3 DNA reads TGTGCCAGCAGTTACTCGGCAACGGTTAGCGTCTACGAGCAGTACTTC. Its translation: CASSYSATVSVYEQYF.